The TCR beta chain under discussion was sequenced for a study of blood T cell repertoires in COVID-19. On the study more broadly: Italy, Spain and the United States were the sources of the convalescent and acute COVID-19 samples. PBMCs, B-cell-depleted T cells, or T cells provided the cDNA or gDNA that made up the material.

In the original analysis: By means of reference gene primer amplification, nucleated cell counts were estimated. Repertoires were generated with immunoSEQ multiplex PCR, while TCRdb's copy carries only in-frame clones and drops some. V and J calls and clone size are given by that table; D and trimming were obtained from the DNA. Of about 120,000 clones in the sample, 82% were seen once. This clone was observed a few times. CDR3 length equals 14 residues. Germline V gives CDR1 SNHLY, CDR2 FYNNEI. The ends lost 6 bases at V and 4 bases at J; junction bases unmatched: 2. The sequenced sample was peripheral blood. This chain connects TRBV2 to TRBJ1-5, with 11 bases fitting TRBD1. This receptor was obtained from a woman aged 70-85 years with acute or convalescent COVID-19. CDR3 amino acids: CASSGTGGNQPQHF. CDR3 nucleotide sequence: TGTGCCAGCAGCGGGACAGGGGGTAATCAGCCCCAGCATTTT.